The next 21 T cell receptor beta chains were all read from a single sample in a study of T-cell reconstitution after alpha-beta-depleted transplantation in children. Unique molecular identifiers featured in how the TCRbeta library was prepared. TCRdb fed the PCR reads into MiXCR, producing one record per CDR3 protein. The table shows more than 85,000 distinct CDR3 sequences, with over 6% occurring only once. This sample comprised PBMCs, obtained before TCRalphabeta/CD19-depleted stem cell transplant. Receptor source: a boy aged 2 to 9 with acute lymphoblastic leukemia, due to receive a stem cell transplant.

This clonotype has just a few counts. CDR3 sequence (DNA): TGTGCCAGCAGCGTACGAGCGGTTCAAGAGACCCAGTACTTC. It encodes CASSVRAVQETQYF. The V gene is TRBV9, the J gene TRBJ2-5, with D maybe TRBD2 (5 bases). Trimming pared 1 base from V and 2 bases from J, leaving 9 bases between. CDR1 is SGDLS, CDR2 YYNGEE, per germline. The CDR3 is made up of 14 amino acids.

This clonotype was recorded at least ten times. This sequence joins TRBV4-1 and TRBJ2-7; unclear D gene. CDR3 size: 15 residues. The V and J ends lost 1 base and 1 base respectively, with 11 bases between them. CDR1 and CDR2 from the germline V gene are MGHRA and YSYEKL. Here the CDR3 reads CASSQGLGESYEQYF. In nucleotides, the CDR3 is TGCGCCAGCAGCCAAGGTCTCGGAGAGTCCTACGAGCAGTACTTC.

The V gene is TRBV12-3 or TRBV12-4, the J gene TRBJ2-4; 7 nucleotides line up with TRBD1. The length of the CDR3 is 14 residues. With V trimmed by 6 bases and J by 2 bases, 4 bases remained unmatched. As DNA, the CDR3 is TGTGCCAGCAGCCAACAGGGGTCCAAAAACATTCAGTACTTC. Translation: CASSQQGSKNIQYF.

A few counts support this clonotype. The chain uses TRBV20-1 and TRBJ1-6; perhaps TRBD1 as D (6 bases). The CDR3 runs 15 residues. Germline values: CDR1 DFQATT, CDR2 SNEGSKA (reference sequence). V was clipped by 0 bases and J by 8 bases, with 14 bases between them. The CDR3 is CSARDPTGGYSPLHF. CDR3 coding DNA: TGCAGTGCTAGAGACCCGACAGGTGGCTATTCACCCCTCCACTTT.

This clonotype is medium-sized by share. V gene TRBV11-2 combines with J gene TRBJ1-3; D possibly corresponds to TRBD1 (5 bases). The CDR3 runs to 16 residues. Deletions cut 5 bases from V and 4 bases from J, with 18 bases between. Germline V gene lookup returns CDR1 SGHAT and CDR2 FQNNGV. Here the CDR3 DNA reads TGTGCCAGCAGCCTCTCGGGGCCATCGGCAGGAAACACCATATATTTT. Translation: CASSLSGPSAGNTIYF.

The V and J genes are TRBV7-2 and TRBJ2-7; 8 bases fit TRBD2. This CDR3 has 16 residues. Germline CDR1 is SGHTA and CDR2 is FQGNSA. V was pared by 2 bases and J by 3 bases, with 9 bases of the junction left unmatched. The CDR3 DNA reads TGTGCCAGCAGCTTAAGTCCTAGCGGGTTTCGCTACGAGCAGTACTTC. Translated: CASSLSPSGFRYEQYF.

This clonotype was found a few times. The rearrangement links TRBV20-1 to TRBJ1-5; D is uncertain. The V end was cut by 0 bases, the J end by 1 base, with 13 bases between. The CDR3 sequence is 16 residues long. Germline V lookup: CDR1 DFQATT, CDR2 SNEGSKA (reference sequence). CDR3 loop: CSAREWKAESNQPQHF. The CDR3 region has the DNA TGCAGTGCTAGAGAGTGGAAGGCGGAGAGCAATCAGCCCCAGCATTTT.

V usage is TRBV12-3 or TRBV12-4 and J usage is TRBJ2-1; D gene uncertain. This CDR3 is built from 13 residues. The V end lost 6 bases, the J end lost 5 bases, and 11 bases lay between the germline ends. CDR3 sequence: CASRLPRDNEQFF. In DNA form, the CDR3 reads TGTGCCAGCAGGCTCCCCCGGGACAATGAGCAGTTCTTC.

This clonotype showed up many times. The chain joins TRBV4-3 to TRBJ1-2; no firm D call. With 0 bases removed from V and 4 bases from J, the gap between germline ends came to 12 bases. CDR1 is LGHNA and CDR2 is YSLEER in the germline V gene. This CDR3 has 15 amino acids. The CDR3 DNA reads TGCGCCAGCAGCCAAGAACTTTTGGGCAGCTATGGCTACACCTTC. Its translation is CASSQELLGSYGYTF.

A few counts support this clonotype. The chain joins TRBV12-3 or TRBV12-4 to TRBJ1-1; 12 nucleotides agree with TRBD1. Trimming at V came to 4 bases and at J to 6 bases, leaving 9 bases not matched to a gene. CDR3 length: 16 amino acids. CDR3 protein: CASSYGTGGGSPEAFF. For the CDR3, the DNA is TGTGCCAGCAGTTATGGGACAGGGGGCGGATCACCTGAAGCTTTCTTT.

The chain has TRBV9 and TRBJ2-3; D is undetermined. Germline CDR1 reads SGDLS; CDR2 reads YYNGEE. CDR3 length: 15 amino acids. The V end was cut by 3 bases, the J end by 2 bases, with 13 bases between. CDR3 residues: CASSAGPRTTDTQYF. DNA for the CDR3: TGTGCCAGCAGCGCAGGACCGAGGACCACAGATACGCAGTATTTT.

In its sample, this clonotype was seen many times. This chain connects TRBV5-6 to TRBJ1-2; weak D call: TRBD1 (6 bases). Germline loops: CDR1 SGHDT, CDR2 YYEEEE. The ends were cut back, 0 bases at V and 8 bases at J, with 17 bases in the middle. This CDR3 is 15 amino acids long. The CDR3 reads CASSLVLGTRLGYTF. CDR3 in DNA: TGTGCCAGCAGCTTGGTTCTTGGGACACGGCTGGGCTACACCTTC.

This clonotype was counted only a few times. This sequence joins TRBV19 and TRBJ2-1; TRBD2 aligns across 13 bases. J was trimmed by 8 bases and V by 4 bases; bases with no gene match: 2. This CDR3 contains 14 residues. Germline assignment: CDR1 LNHDA and CDR2 SQIVND (reference sequence). CDR3 in amino acids: CASSRGLAGHEQFF. Written as DNA, the CDR3 is TGTGCCAGTAGTAGGGGACTAGCGGGGCATGAGCAGTTCTTC. Full variable domain (remainder filled in from reference TRBV19 and TRBJ2-1): DGGITQSPKYLFRKEGQNVTLSCEQNLNHDAMYWYRQDPGQGLRLIYYSQIVNDFQKGDIAEGYSVSREKKESFPLTVTSAQKNPTAFYLCASSRGLAGHEQFFGPGTRLTVL.

The chain combines TRBV5-1 with TRBJ2-3; 8 bases line up with TRBD1. V lost 4 bases, J lost 0 bases, and 7 bases stayed unmatched. The CDR3 extends over 16 amino acids. Germline assignment: CDR1 SGHRS and CDR2 YFSETQ. In nucleotides, the CDR3 is TGCGCCAGCAGCCACGAGAGGACAGGGAGCACAGATACGCAGTATTTT. Encoded protein: CASSHERTGSTDTQYF.

By share of the sample, this clonotype is medium-sized. The V call is TRBV7-8, the J call TRBJ2-5; D gene uncertain. Germline V CDR1 and CDR2: SGHVS, FQNEAQ. V shed 5 bases and J shed 5 bases, with 15 bases lying between them. The CDR3 extends over 14 amino acids. CDR3 sequence reads: CASSNPDGRETQYF. CDR3 sequence (DNA): TGTGCCAGCAGCAACCCGGACGGAAGGGAGACCCAGTACTTC.

V usage is TRBV6-1 and J usage is TRBJ2-7, with a possible D match to TRBD2 (5 bases). Deletions cut 5 bases from V and 3 bases from J, with 14 bases between. CDR1 MNHNS and CDR2 SASEGT come from the germline V gene. There are 14 residues in the CDR3. The CDR3 loop is CASSPQDLYYEQYF. The CDR3 DNA reads as TGTGCCAGCAGTCCGCAGGACTTGTACTACGAGCAGTACTTC.

This clonotype has just a few counts. The rearrangement joins TRBV20-1 to TRBJ2-1; 10 nucleotides line up with TRBD2. The V and J ends lost 6 bases and 5 bases, in that order; junction bases with no gene match: 7. From germline, CDR1 is DFQATT and CDR2 SNEGSKA (reference sequence). The CDR3 totals 14 residues. CDR3 sequence: CSAFTSGVHNEQFF. The DNA for the CDR3 is TGCAGTGCGTTTACTAGCGGGGTCCACAATGAGCAGTTCTTC.

In its sample, this clonotype was seen many times. The genes are TRBV12-5 and TRBJ2-5, with D possibly matching TRBD2 (5 bases). Germline V gives CDR1 LGHNT, CDR2 FRNRAP. The CDR3 is 12 amino acids. V was trimmed by 4 bases and J by 2 bases, leaving 5 bases between them. The CDR3 here is CASGSGQETQYF. CDR3 coding DNA: TGTGCTAGTGGTTCGGGGCAAGAGACCCAGTACTTC.

In this sample, this clonotype turned up a few times. The chain has TRBV19 and TRBJ1-5; D is possibly TRBD1 (5 bases). The CDR3 sequence is 14 residues long. V lost 3 bases, J lost 6 bases, and 12 bases lay in between. The germline V gene has CDR1 LNHDA and CDR2 SQIVND (reference sequence). CDR3: CASSIQGSGQPQHF. CDR3 bases: TGTGCCAGTAGTATCCAGGGATCGGGTCAGCCCCAGCATTTT. The full variable domain, in which reference TRBV19 and TRBJ1-5 provide the parts outside the CDR3, is DGGITQSPKYLFRKEGQNVTLSCEQNLNHDAMYWYRQDPGQGLRLIYYSQIVNDFQKGDIAEGYSVSREKKESFPLTVTSAQKNPTAFYLCASSIQGSGQPQHFGDGTRLSIL.

At least ten counts were recorded for this clonotype. This rearrangement joins TRBV13 to TRBJ2-4, with D unresolved. The length of the CDR3 is 11 residues. Trimming cost V 2 bases and J 8 bases, with 4 bases left between them. CDR1 is PRHDT, CDR2 FYEKMQ, per germline (reference sequence). CDR3 nucleotide sequence: TGTGCCAGCAGCTTATACGACATTCAGTACTTC. Protein product: CASSLYDIQYF. The full variable domain, rest sourced from reference TRBV13 and TRBJ2-4, is AAGVIQSPRHLIKEKRETATLKCYPIPRHDTVYWYQQGPGQDPQFLISFYEKMQSDKGSIPDRFSAQQFSDYHSELNMSSLELGDSALYFCASSLYDIQYFGAGTRLSVL.

The rearrangement joins TRBV12-3 or TRBV12-4 to TRBJ2-3, with a possible D match to TRBD1 (5 bases). The length of the CDR3 is 16 residues. V was cut by 3 bases and J by 4 bases, with 17 bases left in between. The CDR3 reads CASSLASCQGPDTQYF. CDR3 DNA: TGTGCCAGCAGTTTGGCTTCGTGTCAGGGTCCAGATACGCAGTATTTT.